This T cell receptor (beta chain) appears in the sequencing data of a study of T cell changes during pregnancy in multiple sclerosis. TCRdb's copy holds only in-frame clones and misses some; the assay was immunoSEQ multiplex PCR. The data contain about 44,000 clones, 89% of them singletons. There are 14 residues in the CDR3. V was cut by 5 bases and J by 1 base, with 9 bases left in between. The germline gives CDR1 SNHLY, CDR2 FYNNEI. The chain is built from TRBV2 and TRBJ1-3; D is uncertain. The sequence was collected from a female donor with multiple sclerosis, enrolled in a pregnancy study. The source material was CD4+ T cells from peripheral blood mononuclear cells, sampled after pregnancy. As DNA, the CDR3 is TGTGCCAGCAGTATAGCGATATCTGGAAACACCATATATTTT. This encodes CASSIAISGNTIYF.